Below, 16 T cell receptor beta chains from the same sample are listed, as sequenced in a study of shared clonotypes between healthy human individuals. The method was immunoSEQ multiplex PCR; TCRdb's version includes in-frame clones alone and lacks a portion of them. Here the sample spans some 1.5 million clones, around 97% being singletons. The source material was naive CD4+ T cells sorted from blood. Subset denoted: CD45RA+ positively selected. These receptors were taken from a man between 25 and 39 years old in good health.

A word on this clone: The sample has other DNA sequences that encode this CDR3 too. The gene calls are TRBV20-1 and TRBJ2-7; D call uncertain. The germline V gene has CDR1 DFQATT and CDR2 SNEGSKA (reference sequence). This CDR3 contains 10 residues. The ends were cut back, 5 bases at V and 1 base at J, with 3 bases in the middle. CDR3 loop: CSAGSYEQYF. The CDR3 DNA sequence: TGCAGTGCTGGTTCCTACGAGCAGTACTTC.

The rearrangement uses TRBV9 and TRBJ1-4; tentative D call: TRBD1 (5 bases). CDR3 size: 15 residues. Germline-derived CDR1 and CDR2 are SGDLS and YYNGEE. Between the trimmed V and J ends, which lost 4 bases and 7 bases, there was a span of 17 bases. The CDR3 protein is CASSPDGGLSEKLFF. In nucleotides, the CDR3 is TGTGCCAGCAGCCCCGACGGGGGGTTGTCTGAAAAACTGTTTTTT.

This chain connects TRBV27 to TRBJ1-5; 9 bases fit TRBD1. J gave up 8 bases and V 9 bases, and 14 bases lay outside the gene matches. Germline lookup yields CDR1 MNHEY and CDR2 SMNVEV (reference sequence). This CDR3 is built from 15 residues. The DNA for the CDR3 is TGTGCCAGTAACCTACAGGGGGCGCGTGAGAAGCCCCAGCATTTT. Translated, it gives CASNLQGAREKPQHF.

This sequence joins TRBV10-1 and TRBJ2-1, with 8 bases aligning to TRBD2. CDR1 is WNHNN, CDR2 SYGVQD, per germline (reference sequence). With 3 bases clipped from V and 6 bases from J, the junction kept 10 bases outside the gene matches. The CDR3 has 16 amino acids. The chain's CDR3 is CASSEASGRAANEQFF. CDR3 DNA: TGCGCCAGCAGTGAAGCTAGCGGGCGTGCTGCCAATGAGCAGTTCTTC.

The chain recombines TRBV5-1 with TRBJ1-4, with 10 bases that match TRBD1. Germline lookup yields CDR1 SGHRS and CDR2 YFSETQ. Germline trimming cut 1 base from V and 12 bases from J; bases unmatched to any gene: 6. The length of the CDR3 is 14 residues. The CDR3 sequence: CASSLSTGGTELFF. DNA for the CDR3: TGCGCCAGCAGCTTGTCGACAGGGGGCACAGAACTGTTTTTT.

The chain couples TRBV29-1 to TRBJ1-4; a possible D gene is TRBD1 (5 bases). The CDR3 is made up of 13 amino acids. V was shortened by 4 bases and J by 8 bases, with 14 bases between the two germline ends. CDR1 SQVTM and CDR2 ANQGSEA come from the germline V gene. The CDR3 DNA reads TGCAGCGTTGGGGGGACGACTGGCGAAAAACTGTTTTTT. Translated, it gives CSVGGTTGEKLFF.

The CDR3 protein is CASSELSRIFSGNTIYF. The CDR3 coding sequence is TGTGCCAGCAGTGAACTGTCCAGGATCTTCTCTGGAAACACCATATATTTT. The chain combines TRBV6-1 with TRBJ1-3, with D uncertain. CDR3 length: 17 residues. V was pared by 2 bases and J by 0 bases, with 14 bases between. Germline values: CDR1 MNHNS, CDR2 SASEGT.

The gene calls are TRBV2 and TRBJ1-5; the D gene is possibly TRBD1 (6 bases). Between the trimmed V and J ends, which lost 2 bases and 9 bases, there was a span of 14 bases. The CDR3 loop spans 14 amino acids. Germline values: CDR1 SNHLY, CDR2 FYNNEI. The CDR3 is CASSEMGAWGPQHF. Here the CDR3 DNA reads TGTGCCAGCAGTGAAATGGGGGCGTGGGGGCCCCAGCATTTT. The full variable domain, in which reference TRBV2 and TRBJ1-5 provide the parts outside the CDR3, is EPEVTQTPSHQVTQMGQEVILRCVPISNHLYFYWYRQILGQKVEFLVSFYNNEISEKSEIFDDQFSVERPDGSNFTLKIRSTKLEDSAMYFCASSEMGAWGPQHFGDGTRLSIL.

The chain links TRBV19 to TRBJ2-3; perhaps TRBD1 as D (6 bases). This CDR3 spans 14 amino acids. Germline V CDR1 and CDR2: LNHDA, SQIVND (reference sequence). The V end lost 7 bases, the J end lost 0 bases, and 11 bases lay between the germline ends. CDR3 amino acids: CASNRQASTDTQYF. The DNA for the CDR3 is TGTGCCAGTAACCGACAGGCTAGCACAGATACGCAGTATTTT.

This chain joins TRBV15 and TRBJ2-3; D may be TRBD1 (7 bases). The V gene's germline CDR1 is LNHNV and CDR2 YYDKDF (reference sequence). V lost 0 bases and J 5 bases, leaving 18 bases between the germline ends. The CDR3 has 17 amino acids. The CDR3 nucleotides are TGTGCCACCAGCAGAGATCGGCCAGGGGGGTATTTAGATACGCAGTATTTT. This translates into CATSRDRPGGYLDTQYF.

To note about this clone: Other DNA sequences in the sample encode the same CDR3. The genes are TRBV19 and TRBJ2-2; D unresolved. V lost 3 bases, J lost 5 bases, and 4 bases lay in between. The CDR3 totals 12 residues. Germline-derived CDR1 and CDR2 are LNHDA and SQIVND (reference sequence). CDR3: CASSILTGELFF. The CDR3 DNA follows: TGTGCCAGTAGTATTTTAACCGGGGAGCTGTTTTTT.

This chain connects TRBV7-2 to TRBJ2-7; weak D call: TRBD2 (5 bases). This CDR3 is 15 amino acids long. Trimming removed 5 bases at V and 2 bases at J, with 16 bases between. The germline V gene encodes CDR1 SGHTA and CDR2 FQGNSA. This CDR3 reads CASSPRRSATYEQYF. The CDR3 DNA reads as TGTGCCAGCAGCCCTCGGAGGAGCGCCACCTACGAGCAGTACTTC. The full variable domain, with the rest looked up from reference TRBV7-2 and TRBJ2-7, is GAGVSQSPSNKVTEKGKDVELRCDPISGHTALYWYRQSLGQGLEFLIYFQGNSAPDKSGLPSDRFSAERTGGSVSTLTIQRTQQEDSAVYLCASSPRRSATYEQYFGPGTRLTVT.

This chain uses TRBV5-1 with TRBJ1-1; tentatively, D is TRBD1 (6 bases). In germline, CDR1 is SGHRS, CDR2 YFSETQ. CDR3 size: 15 residues. The germline V and J ends were trimmed by 5 bases and 1 base, with 15 bases remaining between them. The DNA for the CDR3 is TGCGCCAGCAGTATCCAGGGGATGGGGAACACTGAAGCTTTCTTT. This translates into CASSIQGMGNTEAFF. The complete variable domain, with remaining parts taken from reference TRBV5-1 and TRBJ1-1, reads KAGVTQTPRYLIKTRGQQVTLSCSPISGHRSVSWYQQTPGQGLQFLFEYFSETQRNKGNFPGRFSGRQFSNSRSEMNVSTLELGDSALYLCASSIQGMGNTEAFFGQGTRLTVV.

CDR3 amino acids: CATSGTGYEQYF. The CDR3 coding sequence is TGTGCCACCAGCGGGACTGGTTACGAGCAGTACTTC. The genes are TRBV15 and TRBJ2-7; D is perhaps TRBD2 (6 bases). CDR1 LNHNV and CDR2 YYDKDF come from the germline V gene (reference sequence). The CDR3 has 12 residues. V was pared by 5 bases and J by 4 bases, with 9 bases between.

The gene calls are TRBV5-8 and TRBJ2-7; D possibly uses TRBD1 or TRBD2 (8 bases each). Trimming took off 4 bases at V and 6 bases at J, with 35 bases between the two ends. The germline V gene encodes CDR1 SGHTS and CDR2 YDEGEE. CDR3 length: 20 residues. DNA of the CDR3: TGTGCCAGCAGCGGGCGGGACAGGCTTTCCCCCGGGACTAGGATGGGCGAGCAGTACTTC. Protein product: CASSGRDRLSPGTRMGEQYF.

As to this clone: At the DNA level, this CDR3 is encoded by other sequences in the same sample as well. This chain uses TRBV5-1 with TRBJ1-2; unclear D gene. The V end was cut by 2 bases, the J end by 8 bases, with 10 bases between. This CDR3 is 12 amino acids long. Germline assignment: CDR1 SGHRS and CDR2 YFSETQ. This CDR3 reads CASSLDLGGYTF. CDR3 coding DNA: TGCGCCAGCAGCTTAGACCTGGGGGGCTACACCTTC.